The text below deals with one TCR beta chain. Its antigen is currently not known. Base qualities are not at hand, and no much larger clone is one base apart. From cysteine to phenylalanine, the CDR3 is 14 amino acids long. This entry keeps only the CDR3 DNA: 42 bases, framed from base 1. V is pared back by 5 bases and J by 4 bases, with 12 bases lying between the germline termini. Based on the germline V gene (reference sequence), the CDR1 and CDR2 sequences are SEHNR and FQNEAQ. The entry originates in a study of OX40 agonist ivuxolimab in advanced cancers. Context from the whole study: The costimulatory receptor OX40 (CD134) was targeted by ivuxolimab, a fully human IgG2 agonistic monoclonal antibody. In the dose-escalation cohort, roughly four fifths of patients were male, and the mean age was roughly 60 years, with a range of roughly 23 to 85. The point of sequencing TCRbeta in the periphery was to test whether ivuxolimab changed TCR sequence diversity and drove clonal T-cell expansion. The paper covers the monotherapy dose-escalation part of the phase I ivuxolimab trial, which included N of about 50 patients. Prior anti-PD-1, anti-PD-L1 or anti-CTLA-4 therapy was permitted, and checkpoint inhibitors had been received by about 44% of dose-escalation patients. Of the approximately 50 dose-escalation patients, hepatocellular carcinoma was present in about 20, melanoma in some 15, renal cell carcinoma in 9 and head and neck cancer in 9. Intravenous ivuxolimab was administered to patients every 2 weeks at six dose levels: 0.01, 0.1, 0.3, 1.5, 3 and 10 mg/kg. Partial responses occurred in three dose-escalation patients: two with cutaneous melanoma and one with hepatocellular carcinoma.

Patients with a history of autoimmune disease or receiving systemic immunosuppression were excluded from the trial. Peripheral blood for TCR sequencing was collected from all dose cohorts at baseline, on cycle 4 day 1, and on cycle 7 day 1. The samples were taken from a phase I, first-in-human, multicenter, open-label dose-escalation trial of ivuxolimab. The trial enrolled adults with locally advanced or metastatic head and neck squamous cell, hepatocellular, melanoma or renal cell carcinoma. Before TCR sequencing, CD4+ and CD8+ T cells were separately sorted from peripheral blood. General conclusions and limits of the study: Low levels of normalized T-cell clonal expansion were also shown by some nonresponding patients. Clonal expansion of both CD4+ and CD8+ blood T cells was observed from baseline to week 6 at doses 0.1 to 3.0 mg/kg. After ivuxolimab, expanded clones were on average more numerous among CD8+ T cells than among CD4+ T cells. In the 0.1-3.0 mg/kg groups, partial responders had among the lowest normalized peripheral clonal expansion, particularly in CD8+ T cells. Which antigens the clonally expanded peripheral T cells were specific for was not determined.

For sequencing of the TCRbeta CDR3 region, genomic DNA was extracted from the sorted cells. TCRbeta CDR3 regions were sequenced using the immunoSEQ Assay. TCRdb mirrors the immuneACCESS table, restricted to in-frame sequences. Some clones are absent from its copies; in checked studies, under half trace to an unresolved V gene, and the reason for the others is unknown. Counted in this sample were over 90,000 clones; 94% of them appeared once. The leading ten clones occupy around 0.17% of the sample. The receptor was isolated from an adult with an advanced solid tumor such as melanoma, head and neck, liver or kidney cancer. Sequenced material: CD4+ or CD8+ T cells sorted from blood, taken in a trial of the OX40 agonist ivuxolimab. Recombination linked TRBV7-9 to TRBJ1-3; perhaps TRBD1 is the D gene, with 6 bases matching. CDR3 region: CASSLHQGGNTIYF. The nucleotide sequence is TGTGCCAGCAGCCTACATCAGGGGGGAAACACCATATATTTT.